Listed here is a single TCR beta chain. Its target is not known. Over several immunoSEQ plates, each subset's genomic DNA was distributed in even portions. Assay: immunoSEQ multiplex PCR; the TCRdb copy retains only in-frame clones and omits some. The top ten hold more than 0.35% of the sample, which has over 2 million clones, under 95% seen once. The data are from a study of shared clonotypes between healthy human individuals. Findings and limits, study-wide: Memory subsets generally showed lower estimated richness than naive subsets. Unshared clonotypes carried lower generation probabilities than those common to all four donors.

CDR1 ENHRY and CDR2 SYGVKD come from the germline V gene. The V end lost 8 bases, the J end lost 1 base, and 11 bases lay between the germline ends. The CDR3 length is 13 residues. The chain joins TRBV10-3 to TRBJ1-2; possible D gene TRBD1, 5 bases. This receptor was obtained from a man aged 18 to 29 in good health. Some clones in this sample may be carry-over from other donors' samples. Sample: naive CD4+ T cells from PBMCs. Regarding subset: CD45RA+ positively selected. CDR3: CAIGGTVNYGYTF. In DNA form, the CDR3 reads TGTGCCATCGGCGGGACGGTTAACTATGGCTACACCTTC.